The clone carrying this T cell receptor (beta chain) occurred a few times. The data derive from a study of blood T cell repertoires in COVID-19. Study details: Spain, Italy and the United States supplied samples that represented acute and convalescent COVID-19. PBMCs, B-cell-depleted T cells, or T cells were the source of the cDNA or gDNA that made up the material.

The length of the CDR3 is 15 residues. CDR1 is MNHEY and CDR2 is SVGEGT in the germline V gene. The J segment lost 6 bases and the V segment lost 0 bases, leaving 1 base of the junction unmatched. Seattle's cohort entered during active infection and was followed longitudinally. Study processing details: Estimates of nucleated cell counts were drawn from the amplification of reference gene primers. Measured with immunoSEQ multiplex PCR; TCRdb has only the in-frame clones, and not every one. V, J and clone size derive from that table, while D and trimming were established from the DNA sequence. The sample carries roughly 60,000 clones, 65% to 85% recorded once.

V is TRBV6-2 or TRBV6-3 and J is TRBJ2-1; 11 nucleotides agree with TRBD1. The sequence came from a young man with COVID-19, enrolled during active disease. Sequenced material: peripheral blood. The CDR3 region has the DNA TGTGCCAGCAGTTACTCCGGGACAGGGGGCAATGAGCAGTTCTTC. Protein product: CASSYSGTGGNEQFF.